This T cell receptor (beta chain) is drawn from a study of blood T cell repertoires in COVID-19. Assay used: immunoSEQ multiplex PCR; TCRdb lists only in-frame clones, some missing. The sample contains 290,000 or so clones, roughly 90% of which appear only once. The CDR3 covers 14 residues. V shed 6 bases and J 4 bases; nucleotides not matched to a gene: 6. CDR1 and CDR2 (germline): MNHEY, SMNVEV (reference sequence). This clone was counted a few times. The specimen was peripheral blood. This sequence was found in a man aged 18 to 30 with active or convalescent COVID-19. This rearrangement joins TRBV27 to TRBJ2-1, with TRBD2 matching over 7 bases. DNA of the CDR3: TGTGCCAGCAGCCGCCGACTAGCTTACAATGAGCAGTTCTTC. Encoded protein: CASSRRLAYNEQFF.